This is a list of T cell receptor beta chains from one sample in a study of blood T cell repertoires in COVID-19. Method: immunoSEQ multiplex PCR; TCRdb's copy keeps in-frame clones and lacks some. Of over 30,000 clones listed, roughly 87% are singletons. The material sequenced was peripheral blood. The receptors derive from a man older than 75 with acute or convalescent COVID-19. CDR3s include the opening cysteine and the closing phenylalanine or tryptophan. D genes are given only for firm matches. Clone size is given for some rows only: seen once, a few or many times, or a class if the clone is expanded.

J | length | D | size | V | CDR3
TRBJ1-1 | 13 | NA | NA | TRBV5-1 | CASSAQGTAEAFF
TRBJ1-2 | 15 | TRBD1 | NA | TRBV5-6 | CASSFLTGVGYGYTF
TRBJ1-1 | 13 | NA | NA | TRBV5-1 | CASSLAQGTEAFF
TRBJ1-5 | 15 | NA | NA | TRBV11-2 | CASSFRGGYNQPQHF
TRBJ1-5 | 15 | NA | medium-sized | TRBV5-4 | CASSLDGQPDQPQHF
TRBJ2-3 | 14 | TRBD1 | NA | TRBV29-1 | CSALDRGPFDTQYF
TRBJ2-7 | 14 | NA | NA | TRBV7-2 | CASSLAGTLAEQYF
TRBJ2-3 | 15 | TRBD2 | NA | TRBV6-5 | CASSYTAGAVDTQYF
TRBJ2-7 | 13 | NA | NA | TRBV30 | CAWSVTRPSEQYF
TRBJ2-3 | 14 | NA | NA | TRBV30 | CAWSALGDTDTQYF
TRBJ1-2 | 15 | NA | NA | TRBV4-1 | CASSQGEQGIYGYTF
TRBJ2-1 | 17 | TRBD2 | NA | TRBV4-1 | CASSRGTSGGPYNEQFF
TRBJ1-4 | 12 | NA | NA | TRBV6-5 | CASSQPGVKLFF
TRBJ2-2 | 18 | TRBD2 | NA | TRBV7-6 | CASSSLGLAGGPIGELFF
TRBJ1-2 | 15 | NA | once | TRBV11-2 | CASSLDRRARGGYTF
TRBJ1-2 | 13 | NA | once | TRBV5-6 | CASGSGEGYGYTF